The 2 T cell receptor beta chains reported below all come from one sample, sequenced in a study of blood T cell repertoires in COVID-19. Using immunoSEQ multiplex PCR, the repertoire was profiled, and TCRdb retains in-frame clones only, with some absent. The data hold about 100,000 clones, with approximately 86% observed a single time. Material for sequencing was peripheral blood. Receptor source: a man of 80 years or more with acute or convalescent COVID-19.

The chain couples TRBV5-4 to TRBJ2-1; 10 bases agree with TRBD2. Losses at the gene ends were 3 bases for V and 7 bases for J; bases not matched to a gene: 10. The CDR3 covers 16 residues. CDR1 is SGHNT, CDR2 YYREEE, per germline (reference sequence). The CDR3 bases are TGTGCCAGCAGCTCCGGAAGCCTAGCGGGAGAAAATGAGCAGTTCTTC. Its protein product is CASSSGSLAGENEQFF.

The rearrangement uses TRBV3-1 (or the pseudogene TRBV3-2) and TRBJ1-6; 9 bases fit TRBD1. Germline assignment: CDR1 LGHDT and CDR2 YNNKEL (reference sequence). This CDR3 has 14 amino acids. With 6 bases clipped from V and 9 bases from J, the junction kept 6 bases outside the gene matches. The CDR3 is CASRWGQGGSPLHF. CDR3 in DNA: TGTGCCAGCAGGTGGGGACAGGGTGGTTCACCCCTCCACTTT.